The present T cell receptor (beta chain) was sequenced within a study of control samples from healthy donors and cancer patients. Clones were sequenced by immunoSEQ multiplex PCR, and TCRdb holds only the in-frame ones, with some missing. Of some 100,000 clones detected, around nine tenths appear once; the ten largest clones hold roughly 15%. V lost 3 bases, J lost 2 bases, and 10 bases lay in between. Looked up from germline, CDR1 is MGHRA and CDR2 is YSYEKL. This CDR3 is built from 15 residues. Sequencing was performed on blood. This clonotype was obtained from a woman aged 45 to 65 in good health. The chain uses TRBV4-1 and TRBJ2-2; the D is unclear. The DNA for the CDR3 is TGCGCCAGCAGCCACGCCAAAGGTAACACCGGGGAGCTGTTTTTT. Protein product: CASSHAKGNTGELFF.